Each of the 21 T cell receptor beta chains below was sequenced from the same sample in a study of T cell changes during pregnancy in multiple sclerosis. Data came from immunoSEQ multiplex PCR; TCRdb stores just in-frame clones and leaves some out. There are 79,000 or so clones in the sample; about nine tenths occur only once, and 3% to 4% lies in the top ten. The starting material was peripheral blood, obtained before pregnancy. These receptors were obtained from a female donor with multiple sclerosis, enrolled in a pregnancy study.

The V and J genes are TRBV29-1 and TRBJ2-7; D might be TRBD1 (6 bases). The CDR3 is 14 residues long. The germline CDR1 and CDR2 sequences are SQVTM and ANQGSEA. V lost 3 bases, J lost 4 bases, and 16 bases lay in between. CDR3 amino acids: CSVEAQGTSYEQYF. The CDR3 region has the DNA TGCAGCGTTGAGGCGCAGGGGACCTCGTACGAGCAGTACTTC.

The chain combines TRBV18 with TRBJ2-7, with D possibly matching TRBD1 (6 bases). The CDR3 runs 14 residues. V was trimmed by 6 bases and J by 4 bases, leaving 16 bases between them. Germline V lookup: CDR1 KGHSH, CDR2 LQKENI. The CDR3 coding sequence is TGTGCCAGCTCCGACAGGTTCGGCTCATACGAGCAGTACTTC. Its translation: CASSDRFGSYEQYF.

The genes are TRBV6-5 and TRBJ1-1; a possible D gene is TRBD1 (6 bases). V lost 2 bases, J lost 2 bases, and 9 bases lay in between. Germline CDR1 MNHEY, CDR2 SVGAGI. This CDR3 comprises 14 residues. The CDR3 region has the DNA TGTGCCAGCAGTTACGGGGGCGCAAACACTGAAGCTTTCTTT. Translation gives CASSYGGANTEAFF.

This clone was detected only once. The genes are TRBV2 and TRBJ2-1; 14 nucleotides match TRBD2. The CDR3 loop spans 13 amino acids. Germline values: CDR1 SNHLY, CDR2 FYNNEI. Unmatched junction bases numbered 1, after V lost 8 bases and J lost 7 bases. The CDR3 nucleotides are TGTGCCAGCTGGACTAGCGGGAGGAATGAGCAGTTCTTC. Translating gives CASWTSGRNEQFF.

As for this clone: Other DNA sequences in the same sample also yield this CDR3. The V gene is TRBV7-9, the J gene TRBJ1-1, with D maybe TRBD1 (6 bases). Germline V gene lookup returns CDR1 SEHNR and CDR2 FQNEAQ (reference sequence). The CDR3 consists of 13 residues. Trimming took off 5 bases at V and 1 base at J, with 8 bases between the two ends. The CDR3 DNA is TGTGCCAGCAGCGCACAGGGGAACACTGAAGCTTTCTTT. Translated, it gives CASSAQGNTEAFF.

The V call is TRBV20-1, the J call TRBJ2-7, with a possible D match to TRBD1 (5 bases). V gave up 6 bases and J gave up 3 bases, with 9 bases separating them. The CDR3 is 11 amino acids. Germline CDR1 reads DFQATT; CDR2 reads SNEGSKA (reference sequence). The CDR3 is CSAQDNYEQYF. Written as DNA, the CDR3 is TGCAGTGCCCAGGACAACTACGAGCAGTACTTC.

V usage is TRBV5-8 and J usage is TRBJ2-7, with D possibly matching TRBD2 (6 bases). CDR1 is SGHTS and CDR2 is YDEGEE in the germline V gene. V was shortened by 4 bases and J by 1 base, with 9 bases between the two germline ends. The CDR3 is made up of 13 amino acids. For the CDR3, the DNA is TGTGCCAGCAGCCCGACTAGATCCTACGAGCAGTACTTC. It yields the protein CASSPTRSYEQYF.

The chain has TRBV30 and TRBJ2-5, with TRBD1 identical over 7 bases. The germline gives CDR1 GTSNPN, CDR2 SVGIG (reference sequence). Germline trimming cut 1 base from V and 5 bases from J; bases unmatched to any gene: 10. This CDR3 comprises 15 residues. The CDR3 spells CAWSAGTAEGETQYF. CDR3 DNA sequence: TGTGCCTGGAGTGCCGGGACAGCCGAGGGGGAGACCCAGTACTTC.

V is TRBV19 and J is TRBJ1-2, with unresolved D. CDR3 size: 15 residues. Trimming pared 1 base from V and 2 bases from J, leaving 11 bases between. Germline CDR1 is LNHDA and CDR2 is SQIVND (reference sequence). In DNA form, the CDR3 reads TGTGCCAGTAGTATAGTCCGGACGGGGAACTATGGCTACACCTTC. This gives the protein CASSIVRTGNYGYTF.

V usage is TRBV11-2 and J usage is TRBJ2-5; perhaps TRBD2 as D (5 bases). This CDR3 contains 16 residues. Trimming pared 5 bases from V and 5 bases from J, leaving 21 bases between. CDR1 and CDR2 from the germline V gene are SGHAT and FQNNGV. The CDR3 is CASSPGALREIETQYF. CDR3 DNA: TGTGCCAGCAGCCCGGGTGCGTTAAGGGAGATCGAGACCCAGTACTTC. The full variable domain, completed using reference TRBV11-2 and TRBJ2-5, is EAGVAQSPRYKIIEKRQSVAFWCNPISGHATLYWYQQILGQGPKLLIQFQNNGVVDDSQLPKDRFSAERLKGVDSTLKIQPAKLEDSAVYLCASSPGALREIETQYFGPGTRLLVL.

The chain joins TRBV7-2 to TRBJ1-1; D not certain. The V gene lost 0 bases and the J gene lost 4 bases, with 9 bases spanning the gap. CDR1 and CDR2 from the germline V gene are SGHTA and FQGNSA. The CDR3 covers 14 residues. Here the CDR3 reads CASSLAESVTEAFF. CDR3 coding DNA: TGTGCCAGCAGCTTAGCGGAGTCGGTCACTGAAGCTTTCTTT. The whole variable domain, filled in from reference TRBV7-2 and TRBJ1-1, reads GAGVSQSPSNKVTEKGKDVELRCDPISGHTALYWYRQSLGQGLEFLIYFQGNSAPDKSGLPSDRFSAERTGGSVSTLTIQRTQQEDSAVYLCASSLAESVTEAFFGQGTRLTVV.

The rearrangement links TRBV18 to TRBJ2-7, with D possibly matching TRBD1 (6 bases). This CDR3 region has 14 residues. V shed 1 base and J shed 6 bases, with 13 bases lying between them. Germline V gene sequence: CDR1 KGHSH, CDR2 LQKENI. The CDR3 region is CASSPLTGRGEQYF. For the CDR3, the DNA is TGTGCCAGCTCACCACTTACAGGGCGCGGCGAGCAGTACTTC.

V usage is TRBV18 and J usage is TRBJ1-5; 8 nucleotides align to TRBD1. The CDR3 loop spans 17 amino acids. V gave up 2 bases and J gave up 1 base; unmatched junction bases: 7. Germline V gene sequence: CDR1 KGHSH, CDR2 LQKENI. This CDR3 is CASSPFQGAGSNQPQHF. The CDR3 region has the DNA TGTGCCAGCTCACCATTTCAGGGGGCCGGGAGCAATCAGCCCCAGCATTTT. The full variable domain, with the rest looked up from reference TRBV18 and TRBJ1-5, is NAGVMQNPRHLVRRRGQEARLRCSPMKGHSHVYWYRQLPEEGLKFMVYLQKENIIDESGMPKERFSAEFPKEGPSILRIQQVVRGDSAAYFCASSPFQGAGSNQPQHFGDGTRLSIL.

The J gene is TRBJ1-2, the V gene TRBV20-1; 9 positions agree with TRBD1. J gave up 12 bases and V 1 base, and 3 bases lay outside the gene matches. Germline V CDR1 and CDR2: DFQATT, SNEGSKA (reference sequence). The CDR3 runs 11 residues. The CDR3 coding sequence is TGCAGTGCTAGAGCGGACAGGGGAAACACCTTC. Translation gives CSARADRGNTF.

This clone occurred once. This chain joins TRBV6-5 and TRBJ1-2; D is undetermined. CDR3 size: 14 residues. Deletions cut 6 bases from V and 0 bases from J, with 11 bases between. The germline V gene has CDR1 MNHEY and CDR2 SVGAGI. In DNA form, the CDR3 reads TGTGCCAGCAGACCAGGATCTACTAACTATGGCTACACCTTC. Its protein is CASRPGSTNYGYTF.

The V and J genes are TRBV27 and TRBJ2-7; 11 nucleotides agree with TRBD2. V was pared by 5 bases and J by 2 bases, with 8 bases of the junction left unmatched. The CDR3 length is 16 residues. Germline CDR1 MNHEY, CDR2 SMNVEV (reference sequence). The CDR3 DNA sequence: TGTGCCAGCAGTCTACACGTAGCGGGGGGGACCTACGAGCAGTACTTC. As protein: CASSLHVAGGTYEQYF.

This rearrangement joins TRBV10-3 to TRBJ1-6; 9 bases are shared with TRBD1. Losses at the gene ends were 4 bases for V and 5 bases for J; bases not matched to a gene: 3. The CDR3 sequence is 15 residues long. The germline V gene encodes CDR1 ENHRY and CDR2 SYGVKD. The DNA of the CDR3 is TGTGCCATCAGTGCATGGACAGGGGATAATTCACCCCTCCACTTT. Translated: CAISAWTGDNSPLHF.

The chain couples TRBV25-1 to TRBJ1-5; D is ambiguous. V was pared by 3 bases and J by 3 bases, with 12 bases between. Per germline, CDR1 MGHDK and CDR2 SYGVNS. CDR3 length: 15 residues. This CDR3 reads CASSEAGSTNQPQHF. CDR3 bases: TGTGCCAGCAGTGAGGCCGGGAGTACCAATCAGCCCCAGCATTTT.

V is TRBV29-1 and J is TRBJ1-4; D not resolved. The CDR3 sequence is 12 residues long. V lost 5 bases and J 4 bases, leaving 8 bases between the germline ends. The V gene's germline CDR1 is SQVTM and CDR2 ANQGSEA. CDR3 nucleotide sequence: TGCAGCGTTTCCGGGTTTAATGAAAAACTGTTTTTT. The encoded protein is CSVSGFNEKLFF.

CDR3 bases: TGTGCCATCAGTGAGTCAGTAGGGGACAGGGGCACCTACGAGCAGTACTTC. It encodes CAISESVGDRGTYEQYF. This chain joins TRBV10-3 and TRBJ2-7, with 10 bases that match TRBD1. This CDR3 region has 17 residues. CDR1 ENHRY and CDR2 SYGVKD come from the germline V gene. V shed 0 bases, J shed 2 bases, and the junction held 7 bases outside the gene matches.

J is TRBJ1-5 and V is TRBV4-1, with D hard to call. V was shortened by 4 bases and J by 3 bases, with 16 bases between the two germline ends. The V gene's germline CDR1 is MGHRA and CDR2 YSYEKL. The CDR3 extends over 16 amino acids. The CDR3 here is CASSPIAPWDNQPQHF. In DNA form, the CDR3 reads TGCGCCAGCAGCCCCATAGCGCCCTGGGACAATCAGCCCCAGCATTTT.